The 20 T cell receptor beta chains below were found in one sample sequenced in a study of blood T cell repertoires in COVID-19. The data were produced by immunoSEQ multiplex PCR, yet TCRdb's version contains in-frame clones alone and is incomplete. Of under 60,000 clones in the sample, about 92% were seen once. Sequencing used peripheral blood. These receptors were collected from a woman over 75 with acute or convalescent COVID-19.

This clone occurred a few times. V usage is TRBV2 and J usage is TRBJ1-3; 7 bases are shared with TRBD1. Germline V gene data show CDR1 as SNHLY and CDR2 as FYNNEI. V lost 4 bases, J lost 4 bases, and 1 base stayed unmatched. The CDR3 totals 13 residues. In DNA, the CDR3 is TGTGCCAGCAGTGGGGGACAGGGAAACACCATATATTTT. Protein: CASSGGQGNTIYF.

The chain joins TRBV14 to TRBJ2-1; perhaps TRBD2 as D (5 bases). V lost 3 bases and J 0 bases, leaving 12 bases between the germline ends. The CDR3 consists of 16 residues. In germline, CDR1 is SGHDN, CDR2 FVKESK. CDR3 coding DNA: TGTGCCAGCAGCCAGCCCCTCGAGGGCTCCTACAATGAGCAGTTCTTC. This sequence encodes CASSQPLEGSYNEQFF.

The CDR3 here is CASSLVEGYGYTF. The CDR3 region has the DNA TGCGCCAGCAGCTTGGTGGAGGGCTATGGCTACACCTTC. This chain connects TRBV5-1 to TRBJ1-2, with unresolved D. Trimming removed 0 bases from V and 4 bases from J, with 7 bases in between. The CDR3 runs to 13 residues. CDR1 is SGHRS, CDR2 YFSETQ, per germline.

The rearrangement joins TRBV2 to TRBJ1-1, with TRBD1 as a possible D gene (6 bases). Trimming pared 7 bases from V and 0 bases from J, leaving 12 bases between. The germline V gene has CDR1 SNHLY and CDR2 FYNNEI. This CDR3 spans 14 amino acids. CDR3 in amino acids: CASTPGQVNTEAFF. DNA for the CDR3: TGTGCCAGCACCCCGGGACAAGTGAACACTGAAGCTTTCTTT.

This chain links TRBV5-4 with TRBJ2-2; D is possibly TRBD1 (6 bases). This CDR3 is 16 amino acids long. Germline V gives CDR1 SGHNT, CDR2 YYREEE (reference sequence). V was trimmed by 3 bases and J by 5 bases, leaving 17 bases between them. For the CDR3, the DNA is TGTGCCAGCAGCTGGGGTGGGGGCCGAGTTACCGGGGAGCTGTTTTTT. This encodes CASSWGGGRVTGELFF.

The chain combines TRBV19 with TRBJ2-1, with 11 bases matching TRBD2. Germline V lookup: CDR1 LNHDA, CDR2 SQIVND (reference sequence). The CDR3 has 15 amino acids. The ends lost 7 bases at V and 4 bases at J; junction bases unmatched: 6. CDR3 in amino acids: CASKATSGAYNEQFF. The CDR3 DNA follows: TGTGCCAGTAAGGCGACTAGCGGGGCGTACAATGAGCAGTTCTTC. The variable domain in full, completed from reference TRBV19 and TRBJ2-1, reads DGGITQSPKYLFRKEGQNVTLSCEQNLNHDAMYWYRQDPGQGLRLIYYSQIVNDFQKGDIAEGYSVSREKKESFPLTVTSAQKNPTAFYLCASKATSGAYNEQFFGPGTRLTVL.

In DNA, the CDR3 is TGTGCCACCTCGACTAGCGGGGTGTACGAGCAGTACTTC. Translating gives CATSTSGVYEQYF. This chain connects TRBV10-3 to TRBJ2-7; TRBD2 matches 11 bases. This CDR3 contains 13 residues. After removal of 10 bases from V and 4 bases from J, the junction contained 6 bases not matched to a gene. Germline lookup yields CDR1 ENHRY and CDR2 SYGVKD.

Here the CDR3 DNA reads TGTGCCAGCAGCGCCCGGACTAGCGGGGGGCCTGATACGCAGTATTTT. This gives the protein CASSARTSGGPDTQYF. V and J are TRBV4-2 and TRBJ2-3, with 14 bases identical to TRBD2. V was clipped by 5 bases and J by 6 bases; unmatched bases: 7. Germline V gene data show CDR1 as LGHNA and CDR2 as YNFKEQ. This CDR3 has 16 amino acids.

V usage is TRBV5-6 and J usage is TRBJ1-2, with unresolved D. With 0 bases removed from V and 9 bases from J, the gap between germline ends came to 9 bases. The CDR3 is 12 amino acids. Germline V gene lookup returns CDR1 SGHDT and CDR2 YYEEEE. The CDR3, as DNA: TGTGCCAGCAGCTTGGAGAGGTACCGCTACACCTTC. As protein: CASSLERYRYTF.

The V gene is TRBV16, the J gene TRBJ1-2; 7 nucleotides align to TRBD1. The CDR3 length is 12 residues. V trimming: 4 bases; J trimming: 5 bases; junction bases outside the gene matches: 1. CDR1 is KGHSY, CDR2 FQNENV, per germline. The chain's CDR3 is CASSPTGYGYTF. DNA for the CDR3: TGTGCCAGCAGCCCGACAGGGTATGGCTACACCTTC. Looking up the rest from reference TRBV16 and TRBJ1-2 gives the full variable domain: GEEVAQTPKHLVRGEGQKAKLYCAPIKGHSYVFWYQQVLKNEFKFLISFQNENVFDETGMPKERFSAKCLPNSPCSLEIQATKLEDSAVYFCASSPTGYGYTFGSGTRLTVV.

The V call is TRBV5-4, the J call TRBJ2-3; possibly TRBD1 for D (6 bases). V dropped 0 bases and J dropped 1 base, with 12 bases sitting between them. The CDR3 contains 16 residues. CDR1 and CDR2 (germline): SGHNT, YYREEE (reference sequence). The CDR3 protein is CASSLVGTHRTDTQYF. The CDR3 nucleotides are TGTGCCAGCAGCTTGGTCGGGACACATCGCACAGATACGCAGTATTTT. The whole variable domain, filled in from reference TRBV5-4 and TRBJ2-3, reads ETGVTQSPTHLIKTRGQQVTLRCSSQSGHNTVSWYQQALGQGPQFIFQYYREEENGRGNFPPRFSGLQFPNYSSELNVNALELDDSALYLCASSLVGTHRTDTQYFGPGTRLTVL.

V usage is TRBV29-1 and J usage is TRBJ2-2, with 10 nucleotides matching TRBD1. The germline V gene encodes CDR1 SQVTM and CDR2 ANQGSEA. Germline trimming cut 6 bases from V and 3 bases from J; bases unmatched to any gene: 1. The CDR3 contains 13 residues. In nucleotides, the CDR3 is TGCAGCGTCGACAGGGGGCACACCGGGGAGCTGTTTTTT. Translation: CSVDRGHTGELFF.

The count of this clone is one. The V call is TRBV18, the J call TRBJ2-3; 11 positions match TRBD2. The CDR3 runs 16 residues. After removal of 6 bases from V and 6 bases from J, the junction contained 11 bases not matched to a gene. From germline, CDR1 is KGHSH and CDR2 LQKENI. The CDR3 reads CASSPRLAGTGDTQYF. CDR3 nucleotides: TGTGCCAGCTCCCCTCGACTAGCGGGGACAGGGGATACGCAGTATTTT.

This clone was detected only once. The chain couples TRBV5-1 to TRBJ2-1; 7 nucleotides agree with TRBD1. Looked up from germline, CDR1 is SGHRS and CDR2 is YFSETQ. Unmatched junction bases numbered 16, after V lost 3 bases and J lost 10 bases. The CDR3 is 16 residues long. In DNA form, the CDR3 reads TGCGCCAGCAGCTGGGGCAGCCTGGACAGGTTGCGGGAGCAGTTCTTC. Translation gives CASSWGSLDRLREQFF.

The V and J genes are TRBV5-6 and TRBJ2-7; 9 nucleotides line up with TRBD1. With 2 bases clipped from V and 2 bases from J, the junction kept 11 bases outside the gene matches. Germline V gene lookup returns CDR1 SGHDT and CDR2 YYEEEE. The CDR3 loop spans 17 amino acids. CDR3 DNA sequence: TGTGCCAGCAGCTTACCACCCCTGGGACAGGGAACCTACGAGCAGTACTTC. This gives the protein CASSLPPLGQGTYEQYF.

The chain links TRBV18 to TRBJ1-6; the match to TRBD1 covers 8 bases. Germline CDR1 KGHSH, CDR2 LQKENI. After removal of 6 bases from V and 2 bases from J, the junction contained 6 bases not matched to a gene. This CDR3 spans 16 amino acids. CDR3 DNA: TGTGCCAGCTCCCCGGGACAGGCGGCCTATAATTCACCCCTCCACTTT. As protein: CASSPGQAAYNSPLHF.

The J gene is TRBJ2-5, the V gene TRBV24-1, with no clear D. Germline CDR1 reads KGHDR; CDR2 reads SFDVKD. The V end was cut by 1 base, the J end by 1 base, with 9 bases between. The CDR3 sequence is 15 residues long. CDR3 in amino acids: CATSDFSVLQETQYF. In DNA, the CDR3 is TGTGCCACCAGTGATTTTTCGGTCCTCCAAGAGACCCAGTACTTC.

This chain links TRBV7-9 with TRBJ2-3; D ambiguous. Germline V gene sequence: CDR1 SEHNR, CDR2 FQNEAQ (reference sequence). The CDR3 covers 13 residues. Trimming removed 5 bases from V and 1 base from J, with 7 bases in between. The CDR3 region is CASSPVGTDTQYF. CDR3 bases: TGTGCCAGCAGCCCGGTCGGCACAGATACGCAGTATTTT.

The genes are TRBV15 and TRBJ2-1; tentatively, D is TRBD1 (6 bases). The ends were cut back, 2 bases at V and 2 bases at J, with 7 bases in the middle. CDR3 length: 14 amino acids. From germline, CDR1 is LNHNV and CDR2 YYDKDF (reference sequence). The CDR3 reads CATSRSGAYNEQFF. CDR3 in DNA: TGTGCCACCAGCAGATCAGGGGCCTACAATGAGCAGTTCTTC.

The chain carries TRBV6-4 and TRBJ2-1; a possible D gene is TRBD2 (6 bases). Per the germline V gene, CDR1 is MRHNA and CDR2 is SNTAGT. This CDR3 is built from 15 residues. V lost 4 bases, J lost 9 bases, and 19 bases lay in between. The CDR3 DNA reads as TGTGCCAGCAGTGGCCAGCCCCGGGGGATTGGTGAGCAGTTCTTC. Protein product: CASSGQPRGIGEQFF.